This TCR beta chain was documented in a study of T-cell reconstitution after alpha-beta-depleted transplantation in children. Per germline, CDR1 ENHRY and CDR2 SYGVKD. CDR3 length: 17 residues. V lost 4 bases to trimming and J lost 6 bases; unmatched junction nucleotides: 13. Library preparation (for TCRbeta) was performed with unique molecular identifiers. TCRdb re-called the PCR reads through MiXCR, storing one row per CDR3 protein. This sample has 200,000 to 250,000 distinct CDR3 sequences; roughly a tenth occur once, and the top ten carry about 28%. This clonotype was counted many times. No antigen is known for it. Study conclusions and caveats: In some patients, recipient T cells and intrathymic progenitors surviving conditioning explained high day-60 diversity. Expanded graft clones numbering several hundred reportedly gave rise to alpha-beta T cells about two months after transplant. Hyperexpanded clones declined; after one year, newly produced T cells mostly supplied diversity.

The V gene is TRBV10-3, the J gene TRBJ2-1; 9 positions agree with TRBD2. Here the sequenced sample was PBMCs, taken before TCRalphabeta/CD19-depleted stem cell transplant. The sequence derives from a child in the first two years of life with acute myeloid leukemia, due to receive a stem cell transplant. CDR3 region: CAISVSPLAGRGNEQFF. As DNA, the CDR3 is TGTGCCATCAGTGTCAGCCCACTAGCGGGTAGGGGCAATGAGCAGTTCTTC.